Sequencing of this T cell receptor (beta chain) was carried out in a study of shared clonotypes between healthy human individuals. Here immunoSEQ multiplex PCR was the method, and the copy in TCRdb shows in-frame clones only, minus some. The sample lists some 200,000 clones; 65% to 80% were seen once. Germline CDR1 reads KGHSH; CDR2 reads LQKENI. V lost 3 bases and J lost 3; bases outside the gene matches: 14. The CDR3 loop spans 18 amino acids. This receptor was identified in a man aged 30-40 years in good health. The chain links TRBV18 to TRBJ2-7; TRBD2 aligns across 10 bases. The source material was memory CD4+ T cells sorted from blood. The subset was: CD45RA-negative fraction. Here the CDR3 reads CASSPWVAGGIRGYEQYF. The CDR3 nucleotides are TGTGCCAGCTCACCTTGGGTAGCGGGAGGTATTAGAGGCTACGAGCAGTACTTC. The complete variable domain, with remaining parts taken from reference TRBV18 and TRBJ2-7, reads NAGVMQNPRHLVRRRGQEARLRCSPMKGHSHVYWYRQLPEEGLKFMVYLQKENIIDESGMPKERFSAEFPKEGPSILRIQQVVRGDSAAYFCASSPWVAGGIRGYEQYFGPGTRLTVT.